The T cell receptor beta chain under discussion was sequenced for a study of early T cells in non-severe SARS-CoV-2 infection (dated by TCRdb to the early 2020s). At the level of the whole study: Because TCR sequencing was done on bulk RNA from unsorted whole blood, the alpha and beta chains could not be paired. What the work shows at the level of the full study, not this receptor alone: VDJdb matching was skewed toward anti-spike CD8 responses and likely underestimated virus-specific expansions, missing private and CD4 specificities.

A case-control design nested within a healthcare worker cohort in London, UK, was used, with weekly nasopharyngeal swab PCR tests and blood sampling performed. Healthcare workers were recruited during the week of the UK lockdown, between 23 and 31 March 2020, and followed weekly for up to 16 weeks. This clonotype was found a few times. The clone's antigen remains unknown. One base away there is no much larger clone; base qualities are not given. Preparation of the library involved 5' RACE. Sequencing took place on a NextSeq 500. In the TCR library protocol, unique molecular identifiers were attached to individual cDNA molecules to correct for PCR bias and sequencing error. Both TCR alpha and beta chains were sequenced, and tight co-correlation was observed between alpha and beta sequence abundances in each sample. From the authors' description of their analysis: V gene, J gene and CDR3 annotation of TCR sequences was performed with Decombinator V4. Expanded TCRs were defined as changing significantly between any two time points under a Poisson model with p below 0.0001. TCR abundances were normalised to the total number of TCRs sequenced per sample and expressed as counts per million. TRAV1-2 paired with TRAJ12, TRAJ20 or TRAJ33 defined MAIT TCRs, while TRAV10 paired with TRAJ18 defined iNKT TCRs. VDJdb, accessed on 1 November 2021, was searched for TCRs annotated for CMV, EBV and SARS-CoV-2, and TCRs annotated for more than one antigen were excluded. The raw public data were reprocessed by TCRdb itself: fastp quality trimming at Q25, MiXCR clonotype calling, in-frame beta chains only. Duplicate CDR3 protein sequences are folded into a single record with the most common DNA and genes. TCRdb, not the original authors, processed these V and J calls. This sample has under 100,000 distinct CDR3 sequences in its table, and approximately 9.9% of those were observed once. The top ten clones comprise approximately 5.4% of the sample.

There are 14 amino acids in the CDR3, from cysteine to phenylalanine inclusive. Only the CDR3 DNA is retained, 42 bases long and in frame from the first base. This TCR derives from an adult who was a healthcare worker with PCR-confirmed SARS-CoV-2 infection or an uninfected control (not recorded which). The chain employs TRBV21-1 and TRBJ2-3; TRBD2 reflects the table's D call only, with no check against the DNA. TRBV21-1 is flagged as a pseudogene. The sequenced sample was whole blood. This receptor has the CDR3 CASNLAGLTDTQYF. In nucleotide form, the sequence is TGTGCCAGCAATCTAGCGGGGCTCACAGATACGCAGTATTTT.